The rows below give T cell receptor beta chains drawn from one sample of a study of graft-versus-host responses after intestinal transplantation. Assay: immunoSEQ multiplex PCR; the TCRdb copy retains only in-frame clones and omits some. The data show tens of thousands of clones, around four fifths seen once. The material sequenced was PBMCs, taken 1070 days after transplant. These TCRs come from a human patient who received an intestinal transplant, so some T cells may come from the graft donor. Each CDR3 is given with its conserved first and last residue. D genes are given only for firm matches. Clone size appears in some rows only: once, few, many, or a class for an expanded clone.

d_call j_call v_call clone_size cdr3_aa cdr3_nt
. TRBJ1-2 TRBV6-1 . CASSEVSPYGYTF TGTGCCAGCAGTGAAGTCAGCCCTTATGGCTACACCTTC
TRBD2 TRBJ2-4 TRBV15 . CATSRAGGKNIQYF TGTGCCACCAGCAGAGCGGGAGGCAAAAACATTCAGTACTTC
. TRBJ1-2 TRBV7-2 . CASSLNSQLTPNYGYTF TGTGCCAGCAGCTTAAATTCGCAGCTAACCCCTAACTATGGCTACACCTTC
. TRBJ1-5 TRBV5-4 . CASSLLGNDQPQHF TGTGCCAGCAGCTTGCTAGGGAATGATCAGCCCCAGCATTTT
. TRBJ2-3 TRBV6-9 few CASSSGSTDTQYF TGTGCCAGCAGTAGCGGGAGCACAGATACGCAGTATTTT
. TRBJ1-1 TRBV5-1 once CASSLAPRDGPEAFF TGCGCCAGCAGCTTGGCCCCCCGGGATGGCCCTGAAGCTTTCTTT
. TRBJ2-4 TRBV29-1 . CSVAGGDRPFSKNIQYF TGCAGCGTTGCCGGGGGGGACAGGCCTTTTTCCAAAAACATTCAGTACTTC
. TRBJ2-5 TRBV7-8 . CASSLGGQETQYF TGTGCCAGCAGTCTAGGGGGCCAAGAGACCCAGTACTTC
. TRBJ2-1 TRBV2 . CASMGGVVNEQFF TGTGCCAGCATGGGGGGAGTGGTTAATGAGCAGTTCTTC
. TRBJ2-5 TRBV15 . CATSNGGSGETQYF TGTGCCACCAGCAATGGAGGTTCAGGCGAGACCCAGTACTTC
TRBD1 TRBJ1-1 TRBV29-1 . CSVATDRVGTEAFF TGCAGCGTGGCTACGGACAGGGTGGGCACTGAAGCTTTCTTT
. TRBJ2-7 TRBV5-1 . CASSLASGATYEQYF TGCGCCAGCAGCTTGGCTTCCGGGGCAACCTACGAGCAGTACTTC
TRBD2 TRBJ2-5 TRBV7-3 . CASSLTGAGVGETQYF TGTGCCAGCAGCTTAACGGGTGCGGGAGTGGGAGAGACCCAGTACTTC
. TRBJ2-5 TRBV11-2 . CASSPPGEQKETQYF TGTGCCAGCAGCCCCCCAGGGGAGCAGAAAGAGACCCAGTACTTC
. TRBJ2-3 TRBV2 . CASSEGELTDTQYF TGTGCCAGCAGTGAAGGGGAGTTGACAGATACGCAGTATTTT
TRBD1 TRBJ2-2 TRBV11-2 . CADGTGNTGELFF TGTGCCGATGGGACAGGGAACACCGGGGAGCTGTTTTTT
. TRBJ2-1 TRBV28 . CASSFQEWGEQFF TGTGCCAGCAGTTTTCAGGAGTGGGGTGAGCAGTTCTTC
TRBD1 TRBJ1-5 TRBV7-8 . CASSLALRGQGRKQPQHF TGTGCCAGCAGCTTAGCGCTCCGGGGACAGGGAAGAAAGCAGCCCCAGCATTTT
. TRBJ2-6 TRBV19 . CASSFDSYGANVLTF TGTGCCAGTAGTTTCGACAGCTATGGGGCCAACGTCCTGACTTTC
TRBD1 TRBJ1-5 TRBV4-1 . CASSQEGGQLNQPQHF TGCGCCAGCAGCCAAGAAGGGGGACAGTTAAATCAGCCCCAGCATTTT
. TRBJ2-4 TRBV21-1 . CASSKKRGAGAAKNIQYF TGTGCCAGCAGCAAAAAAAGAGGGGCGGGGGCGGCCAAAAACATTCAGTACTTC
. TRBJ2-1 TRBV5-4 . CASSFRGAGSYNEQFF TGTGCCAGCAGCTTCCGGGGGGCCGGCTCCTACAATGAGCAGTTCTTC
. TRBJ1-1 TRBV10-2 . CASSEYPENTEAFF TGCGCCAGCAGTGAGTACCCAGAGAACACTGAAGCTTTCTTT
. TRBJ2-7 TRBV6-1 . CASSRTYEQYF TGTGCCAGCAGTAGAACCTACGAGCAGTACTTC
TRBD2 TRBJ2-1 TRBV7-7 . CASSLVPAGGLGYNEQFF TGTGCTAGCAGCTTAGTTCCAGCGGGAGGGTTGGGGTACAATGAGCAGTTCTTC
. TRBJ2-1 TRBV15 . CATSRGAHNEQFF TGTGCCACCAGTCGCGGGGCCCACAATGAGCAGTTCTTC
. TRBJ2-3 TRBV6-1 few CASSEGSGGSTDTQYF TGTGCCAGCAGTGAAGGTAGCGGTGGATCCACAGATACGCAGTATTTT
. TRBJ1-4 TRBV5-1 . CASSLGGTATNEKLFF TGCGCCAGCAGCTTGGGCGGCACTGCAACTAATGAAAAACTGTTTTTT
. TRBJ2-2 TRBV6-5 . CASSPDRSRTGELFF TGTGCCAGCAGCCCAGACAGGTCTCGCACCGGGGAGCTGTTTTTT
. TRBJ2-7 TRBV2 . CASSRSAYEQYF TGTGCCAGCAGCCGGAGTGCCTACGAGCAGTACTTC
. TRBJ2-1 TRBV28 . CASSLSITGGNEQFF TGTGCCAGCAGTTTATCAATTACCGGGGGCAATGAGCAGTTCTTC
. TRBJ1-4 TRBV5-1 . CASSSTVATNEKLFF TGCGCCAGCAGCTCGACAGTTGCAACTAATGAAAAACTGTTTTTT
TRBD2 TRBJ2-7 TRBV6-5 . CASRGLAPHEQYF TGTGCCAGCAGGGGACTAGCCCCTCACGAGCAGTACTTC
. TRBJ2-1 TRBV5-4 . CASSDYYNEQFF TGTGCCAGCAGCGACTACTACAATGAGCAGTTCTTC
TRBD2 TRBJ2-3 TRBV6-1 once CASSGLAGGPDTQYF TGTGCCAGCAGTGGACTAGCGGGGGGGCCAGATACGCAGTATTTT
. TRBJ1-1 TRBV6-1 . CASIRVGNTEAFF TGTGCCAGCATCAGGGTTGGAAACACTGAAGCTTTCTTT
TRBD1 TRBJ1-2 TRBV6-1 . CASRTRGRGYTF TGTGCCAGCAGAACCAGGGGGCGAGGCTACACCTTC
. TRBJ2-3 TRBV13 . CASSFGPGGGTDTQYF .
. TRBJ1-2 TRBV6-4 medium-sized CASSEGDNYGYTF TGTGCCAGCAGTGAAGGTGACAACTATGGCTACACCTTC
. TRBJ2-2 TRBV11-2 . CASSLRPAGELFF TGTGCCAGCAGCCTGCGGCCCGCCGGGGAGCTGTTTTTT